The clone carrying this T cell receptor beta chain was counted a few times. The study recruited people aged about 18 to 95 years across about two dozen US areas. Someone with COVID-19 had been met by exposed participants within 2 weeks before study entry. This sample was included in a study of blood T cell repertoires in COVID-19. The V gene's germline CDR1 is MDHEN and CDR2 SYDVKM. The length of the CDR3 is 14 residues. Between the trimmed V and J ends, which lost 5 bases and 1 base, there was a span of 12 bases. Produced via immunoSEQ multiplex PCR; TCRdb's table is partial and in-frame only. The sample has approximately 220,000 clones, roughly 85% seen once; the top ten hold approximately 4.9%.

Source material: PBMCs or T cells enriched from blood (not recorded which). The genes are TRBV28 and TRBJ2-7; D is undetermined. This TCR was sampled from a woman aged 50 to 65 who had been exposed to COVID-19. The CDR3 bases are TGTGCCAGCAGTCCCCCACAGCTTTCCTACGAGCAGTACTTC. Translated, it gives CASSPPQLSYEQYF. Full variable domain (missing parts from reference TRBV28 and TRBJ2-7): DVKVTQSSRYLVKRTGEKVFLECVQDMDHENMFWYRQDPGLGLRLIYFSYDVKMKEKGDIPEGYSVSREKKERFSLILESASTNQTSMYLCASSPPQLSYEQYFGPGTRLTVT.